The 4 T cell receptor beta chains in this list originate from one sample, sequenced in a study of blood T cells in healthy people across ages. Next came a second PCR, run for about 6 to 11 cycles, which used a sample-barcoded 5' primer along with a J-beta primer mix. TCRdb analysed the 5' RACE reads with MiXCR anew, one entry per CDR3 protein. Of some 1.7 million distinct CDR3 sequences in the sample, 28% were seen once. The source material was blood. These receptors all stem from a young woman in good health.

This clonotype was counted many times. CDR3 nucleotide sequence: TGTGCCAGCAGCCAACTCAGGGGCTCCTACGAGCAGTACTTC. Translating gives CASSQLRGSYEQYF. V gene TRBV11-2 combines with J gene TRBJ2-7, with D possibly TRBD1 on 6 matching bases. The germline gives CDR1 SGHAT, CDR2 FQNNGV. V was pared by 5 bases and J by 0 bases, with 11 bases between. The CDR3 totals 14 residues.

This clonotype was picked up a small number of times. DNA for the CDR3: TGTGCCAGCAGCGATCTTTCAGGGGCCCGGGGCTACACCTTC. Translated: CASSDLSGARGYTF. The chain joins TRBV12-3 or TRBV12-4 to TRBJ1-2, with a possible D match to TRBD1 (6 bases). V lost 6 bases and J 8 bases, leaving 19 bases between the germline ends. This CDR3 has 14 residues.

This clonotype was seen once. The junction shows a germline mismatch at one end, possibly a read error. CDR3 sequence reads: CSSSFVGNYYGYTF. In nucleotides, the CDR3 is TGTTCCAGCAGTTTTGTGGGGAATTACTATGGCTACACCTTC. The chain links TRBV28 to TRBJ1-2; D remains ambiguous. This CDR3 has 14 residues. CDR1 and CDR2 from the germline V gene are MDHEN and SYDVKM.

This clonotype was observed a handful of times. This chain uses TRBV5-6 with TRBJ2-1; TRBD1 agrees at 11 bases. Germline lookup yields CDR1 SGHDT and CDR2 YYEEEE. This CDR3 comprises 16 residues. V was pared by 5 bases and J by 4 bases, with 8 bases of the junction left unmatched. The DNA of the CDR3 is TGTGCCAGCAGTTTTAACCGGGACAGGGGGTACAATGAGCAGTTCTTC. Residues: CASSFNRDRGYNEQFF. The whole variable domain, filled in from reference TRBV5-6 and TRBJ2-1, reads DAGVTQSPTHLIKTRGQQVTLRCSPKSGHDTVSWYQQALGQGPQFIFQYYEEEERQRGNFPDRFSGHQFPNYSSELNVNALLLGDSALYLCASSFNRDRGYNEQFFGPGTRLTVL.